Below, 24 T cell receptor beta chains from the same sample are listed, as sequenced in a study of a mutant IDH1 vaccine in newly diagnosed glioma (dated by TCRdb to the early 2020s). The time point label for this specimen denotes: week 5, during vaccination. Each vaccine dose was 300 ug of a 20-mer mutant IDH1 peptide in Montanide, given subcutaneously with topical imiquimod. Receptor amplification or capture employed the immunoSEQ multiplex PCR assay. Held by TCRdb, this immuneACCESS table contains in-frame sequences only and omits some clones. Under half of the omission traces to an unresolved V gene where checked; the cause of the rest is unknown. This sample holds some 42,000 clones; 80% to 90% were observed only once. Around 1.7% of the sample goes to the ten largest clones. Antigens for these TCRs are unknown. The starting material was PBMCs, obtained from a glioma patient whose treatment included an IDH1 peptide vaccine. These receptors all stem from a man between 35 and 55 years old with glioma.

This chain connects TRBV9 to TRBJ2-3; the D is unclear. The V and J ends lost 3 bases and 6 bases respectively, with 8 bases between them. The CDR3 has 12 amino acids. The germline V gene has CDR1 SGDLS and CDR2 YYNGEE. The CDR3 DNA is TGTGCCAGCAGCGCCCCCCGGGATACGCAGTATTTT. Translation: CASSAPRDTQYF.

This chain uses TRBV6-5 with TRBJ2-7, with 8 positions matching TRBD2. Germline CDR1 and CDR2: MNHEY and SVGAGI. This CDR3 spans 14 amino acids. After removal of 2 bases from V and 2 bases from J, the junction contained 2 bases not matched to a gene. CDR3 sequence (DNA): TGTGCCAGCAGTTACCAGGGACTAGCCTACGAGCAGTACTTC. Translating gives CASSYQGLAYEQYF.

CDR3 residues: CASSLTPGFTDTQYF. The CDR3 DNA reads as TGTGCCAGCAGCTTAACCCCGGGATTTACAGATACGCAGTATTTT. The chain uses TRBV7-3 and TRBJ2-3; a weak D match, TRBD2 (5 bases). V lost 0 bases, J lost 3 bases, and 10 bases lay in between. The CDR3 is 15 amino acids. CDR1 and CDR2 (germline): SGHTA, FQGTGA.

V gene TRBV7-2 combines with J gene TRBJ2-7, with TRBD2 identical over 8 bases. Germline values: CDR1 SGHTA, CDR2 FQGNSA. This CDR3 has 15 amino acids. Trimming removed 3 bases from V and 2 bases from J; junction bases left unmatched: 6. As DNA, the CDR3 is TGTGCCAGCAGCTTGGGAGAAGCGGGGGCCTACGAGCAGTACTTC. Its translation: CASSLGEAGAYEQYF.

This clone was observed a single time. In DNA, the CDR3 is TGCGCCAGCAGCTCCCAAATGACTGGTGGCTACACCTTC. Translation gives CASSSQMTGGYTF. This chain connects TRBV5-1 to TRBJ1-2; D remains ambiguous. Germline V gene data show CDR1 as SGHRS and CDR2 as YFSETQ. This CDR3 is 13 amino acids long. With 3 bases removed from V and 7 bases from J, the gap between germline ends came to 13 bases. The whole variable domain, filled in from reference TRBV5-1 and TRBJ1-2, reads KAGVTQTPRYLIKTRGQQVTLSCSPISGHRSVSWYQQTPGQGLQFLFEYFSETQRNKGNFPGRFSGRQFSNSRSEMNVSTLELGDSALYLCASSSQMTGGYTFGSGTRLTVV.

This clone occurred a few times. The chain recombines TRBV7-9 with TRBJ2-7; D is perhaps TRBD1 (5 bases). Germline V gene lookup returns CDR1 SEHNR and CDR2 FQNEAQ (reference sequence). CDR3 length: 14 residues. V was cut by 7 bases and J by 1 base, with 14 bases left in between. CDR3 amino acids: CASNRRGSSYEQYF. The CDR3 coding sequence is TGTGCCAGCAATAGAAGGGGCAGTTCCTACGAGCAGTACTTC.

The V call is TRBV5-1, the J call TRBJ2-2; TRBD2 agrees at 14 bases. The V gene's germline CDR1 is SGHRS and CDR2 YFSETQ. The junction had 9 bases not matched to a gene; V was cut back by 4 bases and J by 1 base. This CDR3 is 19 amino acids long. The CDR3 spells CASSQTRTSGGLNTGELFF. Written as DNA, the CDR3 is TGCGCCAGCAGCCAAACCCGGACTAGCGGGGGGCTGAACACCGGGGAGCTGTTTTTT.

This chain connects TRBV5-4 to TRBJ2-4; D may correspond to TRBD1 or TRBD2 (7 bases each). The CDR3 spans 15 residues. Germline assignment: CDR1 SGHNT and CDR2 YYREEE (reference sequence). The ends were cut back, 4 bases at V and 1 base at J, with 12 bases in the middle. The CDR3 bases are TGTGCCAGCAGCCCTCAGGGGGGGGCCAAAAACATTCAGTACTTC. Protein sequence: CASSPQGGAKNIQYF.

This clone showed up just once. The V call is TRBV27, the J call TRBJ2-1; perhaps TRBD2 as D (6 bases). CDR1 MNHEY and CDR2 SMNVEV come from the germline V gene (reference sequence). This CDR3 is built from 13 residues. Deletions cut 10 bases from V and 1 base from J, with 11 bases between. The CDR3 region has the DNA TGTGCCACTCTCGGAGGGTCCTACAATGAGCAGTTCTTC. This encodes CATLGGSYNEQFF.

The V call is TRBV6-5, the J call TRBJ1-5; D unclear. The CDR3 is 13 residues long. V lost 6 bases and J lost 5, with 11 bases in between. Germline CDR1 reads MNHEY; CDR2 reads SVGAGI. Written as DNA, the CDR3 is TGTGCCAGCAGCCGTCTAAAGGATCAGCCCCAGCATTTT. Encoded protein: CASSRLKDQPQHF.

This clone appeared a few times. The chain combines TRBV27 with TRBJ2-7; 15 bases map to TRBD2. The CDR3 is 15 residues long. Germline V gene lookup returns CDR1 MNHEY and CDR2 SMNVEV (reference sequence). The J segment lost 6 bases and the V segment lost 4 bases, leaving 4 bases of the junction unmatched. The CDR3 bases are TGTGCCAGCAGTTCGAAGGGACTAGCGGGAGGCGAGCAGTACTTC. Its protein product is CASSSKGLAGGEQYF.

This clone occurred once. This chain joins TRBV4-3 and TRBJ1-2; D is unresolved. V was shortened by 1 base and J by 8 bases, with 14 bases between the two germline ends. The germline V gene encodes CDR1 LGHNA and CDR2 YSLEER. The CDR3 length is 14 residues. CDR3 bases: TGCGCCAGCAGCCAAGGAGGCCTCTCTCGAGGCTACACCTTC. This gives the protein CASSQGGLSRGYTF.

A word on this clone: The same CDR3 can be traced to other DNA sequences in this sample. The J gene is TRBJ2-5, the V gene TRBV5-6; no firm D call. The CDR3 consists of 14 residues. V shed 0 bases and J shed 1 base, with 7 bases lying between them. Germline CDR1 is SGHDT and CDR2 is YYEEEE. The CDR3 sequence: CASSLGQIQETQYF. Here the CDR3 DNA reads TGTGCCAGCAGCTTGGGGCAGATCCAAGAGACCCAGTACTTC.

The chain joins TRBV2 to TRBJ2-7, with D possibly being TRBD2 (5 bases). Germline CDR1 is SNHLY and CDR2 is FYNNEI. The CDR3 consists of 11 residues. Trimming pared 4 bases from V and 7 bases from J, leaving 8 bases between. The CDR3 nucleotides read TGTGCCAGCAGTGTCCGGGGAGAGCAGTACTTC. It specifies CASSVRGEQYF.

The rearrangement joins TRBV5-4 to TRBJ2-4, with 11 positions matching TRBD2. V lost 0 bases, J lost 9 bases, and 5 bases stayed unmatched. This CDR3 spans 15 amino acids. Germline V gives CDR1 SGHNT, CDR2 YYREEE (reference sequence). The CDR3 loop is CASSLGSGRAGIQYF. In nucleotides, the CDR3 is TGTGCCAGCAGCTTGGGTAGCGGGAGGGCCGGCATTCAGTACTTC.

CDR3: CASSLTLAGGHNEQFF. The CDR3 DNA reads as TGCGCCAGCAGCTTGACCCTAGCGGGAGGGCACAATGAGCAGTTCTTC. The V call is TRBV5-1, the J call TRBJ2-1; TRBD2 matches 12 bases. With 1 base clipped from V and 5 bases from J, the junction kept 4 bases outside the gene matches. Germline V lookup: CDR1 SGHRS, CDR2 YFSETQ. This CDR3 spans 16 amino acids.

The gene calls are TRBV19 and TRBJ2-7, with 8 bases fitting TRBD1. CDR3 size: 15 residues. The germline gives CDR1 LNHDA, CDR2 SQIVND (reference sequence). The ends lost 3 bases at V and 4 bases at J; junction bases unmatched: 8. Here the CDR3 reads CASSISGQGLYEQYF. The CDR3 DNA follows: TGTGCCAGTAGTATCTCAGGACAGGGCCTTTACGAGCAGTACTTC.

The chain uses TRBV15 and TRBJ2-1, with no clear D. The V end lost 4 bases, the J end lost 2 bases, and 12 bases lay between the germline ends. CDR3 size: 15 residues. Germline-derived CDR1 and CDR2 are LNHNV and YYDKDF (reference sequence). In DNA, the CDR3 is TGTGCCACCAGCATGATGCTAGAGCCCTACAATGAGCAGTTCTTC. As protein: CATSMMLEPYNEQFF.

V and J are TRBV2 and TRBJ1-1, with a weak D call TRBD1 (6 bases). This CDR3 is 13 amino acids long. V lost 4 bases and J 5 bases, leaving 11 bases between the germline ends. CDR1 SNHLY and CDR2 FYNNEI come from the germline V gene. In DNA form, the CDR3 reads TGTGCCAGCAGTGCGAGACAGGTAACTGAAGCTTTCTTT. The encoded protein is CASSARQVTEAFF.

This clone has only a few counts. V usage is TRBV11-1 and J usage is TRBJ1-1; D gene ambiguous. Germline V gene sequence: CDR1 SGHAT, CDR2 FQDESV (reference sequence). The V end was cut by 3 bases, the J end by 4 bases, with 15 bases between. This CDR3 is built from 15 residues. Written as DNA, the CDR3 is TGTGCCAGCAGCTTGGTGACCGCAGTTGGCACTGAAGCTTTCTTT. This encodes CASSLVTAVGTEAFF.

This chain connects TRBV7-3 to TRBJ2-5, with D perhaps matching TRBD1 or TRBD2 (5 bases each). V was shortened by 2 bases and J by 7 bases, with 14 bases between the two germline ends. The CDR3 covers 14 residues. Germline CDR1 and CDR2: SGHTA and FQGTGA. As DNA, the CDR3 is TGTGCCAGCAGCTTAGACGGGGCGCAGCGGACCCAGTACTTC. The encoded protein is CASSLDGAQRTQYF.

In its sample, this clone was seen a few times. This rearrangement joins TRBV9 to TRBJ2-1; D remains unclear. This CDR3 region has 12 residues. The V end was cut by 0 bases, the J end by 10 bases, with 8 bases between. Germline V gene data show CDR1 as SGDLS and CDR2 as YYNGEE. The CDR3 DNA reads TGTGCCAGCAGCGTAGACTTCAAGGAGCAGTTCTTC. It encodes CASSVDFKEQFF.

The CDR3 nucleotides read TGTGCCAGCAGCCGTTCGCTGGGCGGAGGGAACACTGAAGCTTTCTTT. Amino acids: CASSRSLGGGNTEAFF. The chain uses TRBV7-2 and TRBJ1-1; D gene unclear. This CDR3 has 16 amino acids. Deletions cut 5 bases from V and 1 base from J, with 17 bases between. CDR1 and CDR2 from the germline V gene are SGHTA and FQGNSA.

The chain has TRBV7-9 and TRBJ1-1, with D hard to call. The CDR3 has 12 amino acids. V was trimmed by 9 bases and J by 1 base, leaving 9 bases between them. Germline V gene data show CDR1 as SEHNR and CDR2 as FQNEAQ (reference sequence). DNA of the CDR3: TGTGCCAGTGAGGAGGGGAACACTGAAGCTTTCTTT. Protein product: CASEEGNTEAFF.